A selection of T cell receptor beta chains follows, all from one sample in a study of beta chain features in type 1 diabetes. The assay was immunoSEQ multiplex PCR, and TCRdb's table has in-frame clones only and misses some. The table has a few hundred thousand clones, 14% seen once; the top ten hold about 0.034%. Sequences were obtained from naive CD4+ T cells from blood. The receptors stem from a man aged 30 to 45 in good health. Each CDR3 is given with its conserved first and last residue. Each record gives: CDR3 length, D gene, J gene, V gene, clone size, CDR3 protein, CDR3 DNA. D genes are given only for firm matches. The listing skips clone size in some rows; elsewhere it reads once, few, many or a size class.

13 NA TRBJ1-3 TRBV28 few CASTEFAGNTIYF TGTGCCAGCACGGAATTCGCTGGAAACACCATATATTTT
15 NA TRBJ2-3 TRBV6-5 NA CASSYSSKSTDTQYF TGTGCCAGCAGTTACTCGAGCAAAAGCACAGATACGCAGTATTTT
15 TRBD1 TRBJ1-6 TRBV5-4 few CASSQPTGVNSPLHF TGTGCCAGCAGCCAACCGACAGGGGTCAATTCACCCCTCCACTTT
15 TRBD1 TRBJ1-1 TRBV10-3 NA CAITRQGRESTEAFF TGTGCCATCACCCGACAGGGGAGGGAGAGCACTGAAGCTTTCTTT
15 TRBD1 TRBJ2-1 TRBV5-1 NA CASSLDRGFRNEQFF TGCGCCAGCAGTTTAGACAGGGGGTTCAGGAATGAGCAGTTCTTC
14 NA TRBJ1-1 TRBV7-2 NA CASSTVGTGAEGPF NA
16 TRBD2 TRBJ2-1 TRBV14 many CASTPGIAGSMDEQFF TGTGCCAGTACCCCCGGAATAGCGGGATCCATGGATGAGCAGTTCTTC
12 TRBD1 TRBJ1-5 TRBV29-1 few CSVGQPNQPQHF TGCAGCGTGGGACAGCCCAATCAGCCCCAGCATTTT
13 NA TRBJ2-5 TRBV7-8 NA CAISRAEQETQYF TGTGCCATCTCAAGGGCGGAACAAGAGACCCAGTACTTC
17 TRBD2 TRBJ2-7 TRBV9 few CASSSRRTERGAYEQYF TGTGCCAGCAGCTCCCGTAGAACAGAGCGGGGCGCCTACGAGCAGTACTTC
14 NA TRBJ1-4 TRBV30 NA CAWSVTGSNEKLFF TGTGCCTGGAGCGTGACGGGGTCTAATGAAAAACTGTTTTTT
15 NA TRBJ2-7 TRBV18 NA CASSPLSGRSYEQYF TGTGCCAGCTCACCATTATCCGGCCGCTCCTACGAGCAGTACTTC
14 NA TRBJ2-6 TRBV6-5 NA CASSHLSGANVLTF TGTGCCAGCAGTCACCTTTCTGGGGCCAACGTCCTGACTTTC
14 NA TRBJ1-1 TRBV6-1 few CASSPRRDNTEAFF TGTGCCAGCAGTCCCCGCAGGGACAACACTGAAGCTTTCTTT
14 NA TRBJ2-1 TRBV9 NA CASSVESRGNEQFF TGTGCCAGCAGCGTAGAATCAAGGGGCAATGAGCAGTTCTTC
15 NA TRBJ1-1 TRBV10-3 NA CAISALGSRNTEAFF TGTGCCATCAGTGCATTAGGGTCACGGAACACTGAAGCTTTCTTT
16 NA TRBJ1-5 TRBV11-2 NA CASSLGLGQGNQPQHF TGTGCCAGCAGCTTAGGACTGGGACAAGGCAATCAGCCCCAGCATTTT
15 NA TRBJ2-2 TRBV14 NA CASSPSPGNTGELFF TGTGCCAGCAGCCCCAGCCCGGGAAACACCGGGGAGCTGTTTTTT
14 TRBD1 TRBJ2-1 TRBV5-1 NA CASRLPGQGSEQFF TGCGCCAGCAGGTTGCCGGGACAGGGCTCTGAGCAGTTCTTC
13 NA TRBJ2-4 TRBV29-1 once CSGLDRAKNIQYF TGCAGCGGGCTGGACAGAGCCAAAAACATTCAGTACTTC
14 NA TRBJ1-2 TRBV10-3 few CAISDDRGGYGYTF TGTGCCATCAGTGATGATAGGGGCGGCTATGGCTACACCTTC
13 NA TRBJ2-3 TRBV30 NA CAWSGIGVDTQYF TGTGCCTGGAGTGGTATTGGGGTAGATACGCAGTATTTT
11 NA TRBJ2-1 TRBV20-1 NA CSASRRNEQFF TGCAGTGCTAGCCGGAGAAATGAGCAGTTCTTC
10 NA TRBJ1-2 TRBV30 few CASKEHGYTF TGTGCCTCGAAAGAACATGGCTACACCTTC
15 NA TRBJ2-3 TRBV7-2 NA CASSPVPGSTDTQYF TGTGCCAGCAGCCCCGTTCCGGGATCCACAGATACGCAGTATTTT
12 NA TRBJ2-3 TRBV7-6 NA CASSPITDTQYF TGTGCCAGCAGCCCAATTACAGATACGCAGTATTTT
16 TRBD2 TRBJ2-5 TRBV5-4 few CASSSAWTSGKETQYF TGTGCCAGCAGCTCGGCTTGGACTAGCGGGAAAGAGACCCAGTACTTC
15 TRBD1 TRBJ2-3 TRBV7-9 NA CASSFGTGITDTQYF TGTGCCAGCAGCTTCGGGACAGGGATCACAGATACGCAGTATTTT
15 NA TRBJ2-7 TRBV7-2 once CASSLGAGYGDEQYF TGTGCCAGCAGCCTAGGGGCGGGGTATGGTGACGAGCAGTACTTC
15 NA TRBJ2-3 TRBV7-9 NA CASSPLGSVPDTQYF TGTGCCAGCAGCCCTTTGGGGAGCGTCCCAGATACGCAGTATTTT
10 NA TRBJ1-5 TRBV20-1 few CSATGVSQHF TGCAGTGCTACTGGGGTGTCCCAGCATTTT
14 NA TRBJ2-4 TRBV10-3 few CAISGGGDKNIQYF TGTGCCATCAGTGGTGGGGGTGACAAAAACATTCAGTACTTC
14 NA TRBJ1-4 TRBV15 few CATSRDRGIEKLFF TGTGCCACCAGCAGAGACAGGGGTATTGAAAAACTGTTTTTT
13 NA TRBJ2-3 TRBV6-5 NA CASRTARLGAQYF TGTGCCAGCAGGACTGCTCGGCTTGGGGCGCAGTATTTT
14 NA TRBJ2-1 TRBV19 NA CASSIQGPASEQFF TGTGCCAGTAGTATACAAGGACCTGCAAGTGAGCAGTTCTTC
14 TRBD1 TRBJ2-7 TRBV7-7 NA CASSKDRGTYEQYF TGTGCCAGCAGCAAGGACAGGGGGACCTACGAGCAGTACTTC
16 NA TRBJ2-2 TRBV14 few CASSQQRLQNTGELFF TGTGCCAGCAGCCAACAGCGCCTTCAGAACACCGGGGAGCTGTTTTTT
12 NA TRBJ2-3 TRBV30 NA CAWSVRGDTQYF TGTGCCTGGAGTGTACGTGGGGATACGCAGTATTTT
11 NA TRBJ2-5 TRBV20-1 NA CSASAKETQYF TGCAGTGCTAGCGCAAAAGAGACCCAGTACTTC
20 NA TRBJ2-4 TRBV4-3 few CASSQVRHLDPNLAKNIQYF TGCGCCAGCAGCCAAGTTCGGCATCTGGACCCCAACCTAGCCAAAAACATTCAGTACTTC
12 NA TRBJ2-5 TRBV30 few CAVDANGETQYF TGTGCCGTGGACGCGAACGGTGAGACCCAGTACTTC
15 TRBD2 TRBJ2-1 TRBV6-5 NA CASSSQAGGPSEQFF TGTGCCAGCAGTTCCCAAGCGGGAGGGCCATCTGAGCAGTTCTTC
15 TRBD1 TRBJ1-2 TRBV13 NA CASSSRQGQFYGYTF TGTGCCAGCAGCTCTCGACAGGGACAGTTCTATGGCTACACCTTC
17 TRBD1 TRBJ2-3 TRBV7-8 NA CASSLTAATGVVDTQYF TGTGCCAGCAGCTTAACCGCCGCGACAGGGGTCGTAGATACGCAGTATTTT
19 NA TRBJ2-1 TRBV7-9 NA CASSSQGTFAQSSYNEQFF TGTGCCAGCAGCTCCCAGGGGACTTTTGCTCAGAGCTCCTACAATGAGCAGTTCTTC
13 NA TRBJ2-5 TRBV18 NA CASSPVFGETQYF TGTGCCAGCTCACCTGTATTCGGGGAGACCCAGTACTTC
15 NA TRBJ2-1 TRBV19 few CASSTKKGSYNEQFF TGTGCCAGTAGTACCAAAAAGGGCTCCTACAATGAGCAGTTCTTC